This TCR beta chain is drawn from a study of post-analysis software for immune sequencing data. Findings and caveats of the study: Several TRBV segments were more frequent in patients than controls; TRBV5-6, TRBV5-1 and TRBV20-1 belonged to this group. Under the F measure, samples that were prepared in one batch clustered strongly together.

To note about this clonotype: Its antigen is undetermined.

The TCR beta cDNA libraries carried unique molecular identifiers. TCRdb passed the PCR reads through MiXCR, listing each CDR3 protein once. The data show some 700,000 distinct CDR3 sequences, around 64% seen once. Trimming took 2 bases from V and 10 from J; bases not matched to a gene: 7. The CDR3 runs to 16 residues. Per germline, CDR1 MNHNY and CDR2 SVGAGI (reference sequence). This receptor was identified in a girl aged 2 to 10 with multiple sclerosis. The chain has TRBV6-6 and TRBJ2-1; 14 bases line up with TRBD2. Source material: blood. CDR3 DNA sequence: TGTGCCAGCAGTTACCGACTAGCGGGAGGGCCGGGGGAGCAGTTCTTC. This translates into CASSYRLAGGPGEQFF.